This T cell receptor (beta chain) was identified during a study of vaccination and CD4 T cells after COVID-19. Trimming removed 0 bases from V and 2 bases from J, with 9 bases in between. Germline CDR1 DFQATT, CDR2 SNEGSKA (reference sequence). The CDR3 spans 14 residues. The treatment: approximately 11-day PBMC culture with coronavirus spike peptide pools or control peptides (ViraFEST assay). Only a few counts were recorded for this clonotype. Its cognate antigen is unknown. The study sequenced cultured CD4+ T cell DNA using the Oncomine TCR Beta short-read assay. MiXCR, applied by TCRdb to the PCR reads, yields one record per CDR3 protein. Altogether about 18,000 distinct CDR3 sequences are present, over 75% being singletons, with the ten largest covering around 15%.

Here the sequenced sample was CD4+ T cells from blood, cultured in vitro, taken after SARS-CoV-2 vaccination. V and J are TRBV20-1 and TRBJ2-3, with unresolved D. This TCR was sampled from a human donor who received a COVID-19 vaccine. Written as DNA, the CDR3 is TGCAGTGCTAGAGATCTTAAGGTCACAGATACGCAGTATTTT. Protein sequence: CSARDLKVTDTQYF.